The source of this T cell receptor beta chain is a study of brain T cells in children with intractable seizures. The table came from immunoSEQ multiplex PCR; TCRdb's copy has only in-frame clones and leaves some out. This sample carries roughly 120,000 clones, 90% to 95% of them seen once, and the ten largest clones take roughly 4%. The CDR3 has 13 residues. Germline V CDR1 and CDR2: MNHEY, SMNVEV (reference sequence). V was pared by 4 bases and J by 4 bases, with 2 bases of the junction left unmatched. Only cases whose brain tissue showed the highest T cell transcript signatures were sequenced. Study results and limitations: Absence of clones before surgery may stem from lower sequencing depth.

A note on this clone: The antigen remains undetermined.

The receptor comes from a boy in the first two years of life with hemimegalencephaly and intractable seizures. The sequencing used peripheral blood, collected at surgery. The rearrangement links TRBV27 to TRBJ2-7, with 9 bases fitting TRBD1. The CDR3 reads CASSWDRVYEQYF. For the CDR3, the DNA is TGTGCCAGCAGTTGGGACAGGGTTTACGAGCAGTACTTC.